Presented here are 9 T cell receptor beta chains from one specimen sequenced in a study of spatial heterogeneity in lung cancer. Time point meaning: sample taken at primary tumor resection. Whole RNA obtained from tumor, nontumor lung or frozen PBMC underwent sequencing without sorting. TCRdb processed the 5' RACE reads anew with MiXCR; each CDR3 protein has one entry. The sample carries about 85,000 distinct CDR3 sequences, about 20% recorded once. This specimen was PBMCs, taken at surgery. Receptor source: a male donor with early-stage non-small cell lung cancer.

The chain combines TRBV18 with TRBJ2-1; 11 nucleotides line up with TRBD2. The germline V gene encodes CDR1 KGHSH and CDR2 LQKENI. V shed 0 bases and J 2 bases; nucleotides not matched to a gene: 6. The CDR3 has 18 residues. The CDR3: CASSPPGLAGGAYNEQFF. CDR3 DNA sequence: TGTGCCAGCTCACCACCGGGTCTAGCGGGGGGCGCCTACAATGAGCAGTTCTTC.

This clonotype has ten or more counts. This chain joins TRBV29-1 and TRBJ2-5; the D gene is possibly TRBD1 (5 bases). V was cut by 7 bases and J by 2 bases, with 11 bases left in between. The CDR3 runs to 12 residues. Germline CDR1 and CDR2: SQVTM and ANQGSEA. The DNA for the CDR3 is TGCAGCGGGGGCCAGGTTCAAGAGACCCAGTACTTC. Its protein product is CSGGQVQETQYF. The full variable domain, completed using reference TRBV29-1 and TRBJ2-5, is SAVISQKPSRDICQRGTSLTIQCQVDSQVTMMFWYRQQPGQSLTLIATANQGSEATYESGFVIDKFPISRPNLTFSTLTVSNMSPEDSSIYLCSGGQVQETQYFGPGTRLLVL.

V is TRBV20-1 and J is TRBJ2-7; unclear D gene. Looked up from germline, CDR1 is DFQATT and CDR2 is SNEGSKA (reference sequence). CDR3 size: 13 residues. V was clipped by 1 base and J by 2 bases, with 9 bases between them. The CDR3, as DNA: TGCAGTGCTAGAGTTGGGCCAACCTACGAGCAGTACTTC. Residues: CSARVGPTYEQYF.

The V and J genes are TRBV6-5 and TRBJ1-2; no definite D call. V lost 0 bases to trimming and J lost 8 bases, with 10 bases between them. Germline CDR1 and CDR2: MNHEY and SVGAGI. This CDR3 contains 13 residues. CDR3 sequence: CASSYSPRRGYTF. As DNA, the CDR3 is TGTGCCAGCAGTTACTCGCCCCGGCGGGGCTACACCTTC.

J is TRBJ1-5 and V is TRBV10-3; perhaps TRBD1 as D (5 bases). The CDR3 totals 14 residues. Germline CDR1 and CDR2: ENHRY and SYGVKD. V shed 10 bases and J shed 2 bases, with 15 bases lying between them. In DNA, the CDR3 is TGTGCCAGCCACGGGGGGGATGGCAATCAGCCCCAGCATTTT. It codes for CASHGGDGNQPQHF.

There are a few counts of this clonotype. The rearrangement uses TRBV5-6 and TRBJ1-2; D uncertain. The CDR3 consists of 13 residues. The V gene's germline CDR1 is SGHDT and CDR2 YYEEEE. The V end was cut by 4 bases, the J end by 8 bases, with 15 bases between. The CDR3 sequence: CASSLDPEGGYTF. The CDR3 nucleotides are TGTGCCAGCAGCCTCGATCCCGAGGGCGGCTACACCTTC. The whole variable domain, remainder taken from reference TRBV5-6 and TRBJ1-2, is DAGVTQSPTHLIKTRGQQVTLRCSPKSGHDTVSWYQQALGQGPQFIFQYYEEEERQRGNFPDRFSGHQFPNYSSELNVNALLLGDSALYLCASSLDPEGGYTFGSGTRLTVV.

The chain carries TRBV5-1 and TRBJ2-3; D tentatively fits TRBD1 or TRBD2 (5 bases each). Germline V lookup: CDR1 SGHRS, CDR2 YFSETQ. With 4 bases removed from V and 4 bases from J, the gap between germline ends came to 10 bases. The CDR3 extends over 13 amino acids. The CDR3: CASSLGRADTQYF. CDR3 nucleotide sequence: TGCGCCAGCAGCCTGGGGCGGGCAGATACGCAGTATTTT.

In its sample, this clonotype was seen a few times. V and J are TRBV6-2 or TRBV6-3 and TRBJ2-3; D is ambiguous. Germline-derived CDR1 and CDR2 are MNHEY and SVGEGT. The CDR3 extends over 15 amino acids. Between the trimmed V and J ends, which lost 0 bases and 6 bases, there was a span of 13 bases. Here the CDR3 reads CASSYSWQKGDTQYF. DNA for the CDR3: TGTGCCAGCAGTTACTCTTGGCAGAAAGGGGATACGCAGTATTTT.

The J gene is TRBJ2-1, the V gene TRBV20-1, with 13 bases fitting TRBD2. This CDR3 is 15 amino acids long. Germline V gives CDR1 DFQATT, CDR2 SNEGSKA (reference sequence). V lost 4 bases, J lost 12 bases, and 12 bases stayed unmatched. CDR3 DNA sequence: TGCAGTGCTACCCTTTCCGGGACTAGCGGGACCGGGCAGTTCTTC. This gives the protein CSATLSGTSGTGQFF.